This TCR beta chain was sequenced during a study of blood T cell repertoires in COVID-19. Study-level information: The samples span acute and convalescent COVID-19 from the United States, Italy and Spain. The analysed material was cDNA or gDNA that came from T cells, B-cell-depleted T cells, or PBMCs.

The data were produced by immunoSEQ multiplex PCR, yet TCRdb's version contains in-frame clones alone and is incomplete. The sample yields a few hundred thousand clones, 80% to 95% seen once. Cohorts were based on clinical histories the participants reported. What the recovered Cohort 3 donors had was two negative PCRs, clearance, or symptom resolution. The sample taken for sequencing was PBMCs or T cells enriched from blood (not recorded which). The receptor's source is a man aged 18-30 years who had recovered from COVID-19.

The CDR3 DNA reads as TGTGCCAGCAGCTTGGGTCAGGGTCGAAATTCACCCCTCCACTTT. Residues: CASSLGQGRNSPLHF. This chain uses TRBV5-4 with TRBJ1-6; D might be TRBD1 (5 bases). The CDR3 has 15 amino acids. CDR1 is SGHNT, CDR2 YYREEE, per germline (reference sequence). Trimming left V 0 bases short and J 7 bases short, with 11 bases between.